This T cell receptor beta chain was captured by sequencing in a study of blood T cell repertoires in COVID-19. The CDR3 extends over 16 amino acids. V lost 4 bases to trimming and J lost 1 base, with 11 bases between them. From germline, CDR1 is SGHVS and CDR2 FQNEAQ. The assay was immunoSEQ multiplex PCR, and TCRdb's table has in-frame clones only and misses some. This sample yields 200,000 or so clones, of which about nine tenths are seen a single time; 2.1% belongs to the top ten. This clonotype was sampled from a man aged 65-85 years with active or convalescent COVID-19. The rearrangement links TRBV7-8 to TRBJ1-6; no reliable D call. Sequences were obtained from peripheral blood. CDR3 nucleotide sequence: TGTGCCAGCAGCTCAACCTCTGCGTCCTATAATTCACCCCTCCACTTT. Encoded protein: CASSSTSASYNSPLHF.